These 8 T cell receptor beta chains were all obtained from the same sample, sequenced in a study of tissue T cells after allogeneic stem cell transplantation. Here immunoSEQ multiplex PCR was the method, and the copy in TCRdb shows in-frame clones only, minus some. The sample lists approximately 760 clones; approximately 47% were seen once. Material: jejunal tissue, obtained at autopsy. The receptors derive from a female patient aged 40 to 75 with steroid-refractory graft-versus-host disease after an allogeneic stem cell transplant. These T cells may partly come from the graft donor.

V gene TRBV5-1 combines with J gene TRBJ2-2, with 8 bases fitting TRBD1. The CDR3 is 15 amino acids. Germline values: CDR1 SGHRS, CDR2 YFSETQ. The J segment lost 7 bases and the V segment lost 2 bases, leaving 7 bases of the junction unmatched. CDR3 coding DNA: TGCGCCAGCAGCTTCGGACAGGGTGGGAACGGGGAGCTGTTTTTT. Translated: CASSFGQGGNGELFF.

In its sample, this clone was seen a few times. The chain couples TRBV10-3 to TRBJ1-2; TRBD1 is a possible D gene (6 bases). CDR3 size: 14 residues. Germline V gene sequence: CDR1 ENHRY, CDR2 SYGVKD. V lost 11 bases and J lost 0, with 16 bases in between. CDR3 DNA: TGTGCCGCCCAAGGGGGGGGTTCTAACTATGGCTACACCTTC. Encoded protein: CAAQGGGSNYGYTF.

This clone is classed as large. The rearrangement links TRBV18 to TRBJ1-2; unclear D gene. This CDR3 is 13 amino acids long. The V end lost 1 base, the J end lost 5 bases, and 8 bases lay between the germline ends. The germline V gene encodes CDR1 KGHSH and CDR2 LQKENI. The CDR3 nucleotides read TGTGCCAGCTCACCACGGACTGAGTATGGCTACACCTTC. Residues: CASSPRTEYGYTF.

The CDR3 region has the DNA TGTGCCAGCTCTCCCGGGACAGGATCCTACGAGCAGTACTTC. This translates into CASSPGTGSYEQYF. The chain combines TRBV18 with TRBJ2-7; the match to TRBD1 covers 8 bases. With 6 bases clipped from V and 1 base from J, the junction kept 5 bases outside the gene matches. The CDR3 extends over 14 amino acids. Germline loops: CDR1 KGHSH, CDR2 LQKENI.

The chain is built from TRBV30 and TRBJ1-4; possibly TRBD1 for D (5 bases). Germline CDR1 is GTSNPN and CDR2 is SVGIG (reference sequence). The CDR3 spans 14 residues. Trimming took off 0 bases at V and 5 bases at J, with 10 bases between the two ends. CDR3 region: CAWSVGDLNEKLFF. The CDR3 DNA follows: TGTGCCTGGAGTGTAGGGGACCTCAATGAAAAACTGTTTTTT.

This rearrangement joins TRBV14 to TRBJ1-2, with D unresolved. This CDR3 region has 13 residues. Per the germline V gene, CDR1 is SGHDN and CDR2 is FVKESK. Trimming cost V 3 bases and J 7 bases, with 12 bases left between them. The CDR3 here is CASSHIASVGYTF. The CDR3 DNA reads TGTGCCAGCAGCCACATTGCCAGCGTTGGCTACACCTTC.

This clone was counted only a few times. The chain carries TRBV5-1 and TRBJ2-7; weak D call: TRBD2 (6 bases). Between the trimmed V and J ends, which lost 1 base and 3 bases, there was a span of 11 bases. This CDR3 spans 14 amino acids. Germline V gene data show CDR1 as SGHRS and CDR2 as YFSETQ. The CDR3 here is CASSLRRGSYEQYF. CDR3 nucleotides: TGCGCCAGCAGCTTGAGACGGGGGAGCTACGAGCAGTACTTC.

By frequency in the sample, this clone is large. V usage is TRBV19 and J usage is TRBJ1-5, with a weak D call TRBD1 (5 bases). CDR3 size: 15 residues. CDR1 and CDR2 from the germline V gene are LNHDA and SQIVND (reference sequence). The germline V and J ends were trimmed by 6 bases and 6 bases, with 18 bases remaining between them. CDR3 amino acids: CASSKDSTQLQPQHF. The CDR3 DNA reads TGTGCCAGTAGCAAAGACAGTACCCAACTTCAGCCCCAGCATTTT.